The next 15 T cell receptor beta chains were all read from a single sample in a study of shared clonotypes between healthy human individuals. The method was immunoSEQ multiplex PCR; TCRdb's version includes in-frame clones alone and lacks a portion of them. Of some 2.1 million clones in the sample, around 93% were seen once. Naive CD8 cells were CD45RO-negative, positively selected for CCR7, excluding terminally differentiated effector memory CD45RA+ cells. Sequenced sample: naive CD8+ T cells from PBMCs. Receptors were obtained from a man between 18 and 35 years old in good health. Some clones in this sample may be carry-over from other donors' samples.

The chain couples TRBV4-1 to TRBJ1-5, with D possibly TRBD1 on 6 matching bases. The V gene lost 2 bases and the J gene lost 1 base, with 18 bases spanning the gap. This CDR3 has 18 residues. From germline, CDR1 is MGHRA and CDR2 YSYEKL. CDR3 in DNA: TGCGCCAGCAGCCAAACATATCCGCGGGGGCGGAGCAATCAGCCCCAGCATTTT. As protein: CASSQTYPRGRSNQPQHF.

This chain joins TRBV7-6 and TRBJ2-3; TRBD2 matches at 7 bases. From germline, CDR1 is SGHVS and CDR2 FNYEAQ. V gave up 3 bases and J gave up 2 bases; unmatched junction bases: 20. This CDR3 is built from 20 residues. CDR3 sequence reads: CASSFLVRGSSAQSTDTQYF. CDR3 coding DNA: TGTGCCAGCAGCTTTTTGGTCCGCGGGAGCAGCGCGCAGTCCACAGATACGCAGTATTTT. Variable domain in full (rest from reference TRBV7-6 and TRBJ2-3): GAGVSQSPRYKVTKRGQDVALRCDPISGHVSLYWYRQALGQGPEFLTYFNYEAQQDKSGLPNDRFSAERPEGSISTLTIQRTEQRDSAMYRCASSFLVRGSSAQSTDTQYFGPGTRLTVL.

This clone was observed a few times. The chain combines TRBV4-1 with TRBJ1-1, with D possibly being TRBD1 (5 bases). V lost 0 bases and J 11 bases, leaving 13 bases between the germline ends. Germline CDR1 reads MGHRA; CDR2 reads YSYEKL. The length of the CDR3 is 13 residues. This chain's CDR3 is CASSQEGRGRAFF. The CDR3 DNA reads TGCGCCAGCAGCCAAGAGGGGCGGGGAAGGGCTTTCTTT.

The genes are TRBV5-1 and TRBJ2-3, with 9 bases matching TRBD1. The J segment lost 3 bases and the V segment lost 0 bases, leaving 5 bases of the junction unmatched. Germline V lookup: CDR1 SGHRS, CDR2 YFSETQ. This CDR3 is 16 amino acids long. CDR3 nucleotide sequence: TGCGCCAGCAGCTTGGTTACAGGGGGCTTAACAGATACGCAGTATTTT. Residues: CASSLVTGGLTDTQYF.

Comment on this clone: Relative to the germline gene, one junction end is altered; a read error may explain this. The chain uses TRBV23-1 and TRBJ2-1; D is perhaps TRBD2 (6 bases). TRBV23-1 is assigned to the ORF class and has an uncertain function. The CDR3 is 14 amino acids. CDR3 loop: CASNQSPGGNEQFF. CDR3 nucleotides: TGCGCCAGCAATCAATCCCCAGGAGGGAATGAGCAGTTCTTC.

The V gene is TRBV27, the J gene TRBJ2-7, with 8 bases fitting TRBD2. V trimming: 6 bases; J trimming: 2 bases; junction bases outside the gene matches: 9. CDR3 size: 15 residues. Germline CDR1 reads MNHEY; CDR2 reads SMNVEV (reference sequence). CDR3 bases: TGTGCCAGCAGGGGGCGAAGTAGCGGGACCTACGAGCAGTACTTC. Residues: CASRGRSSGTYEQYF.

This clone was detected only once. The genes are TRBV27 and TRBJ2-1; 10 bases align to TRBD2. V was pared by 7 bases and J by 8 bases, with 11 bases of the junction left unmatched. The CDR3 runs 15 residues. Germline V gene sequence: CDR1 MNHEY, CDR2 SMNVEV (reference sequence). CDR3 coding DNA: TGTGCCAGCACCACTAGCGGGAACAGGGGCGATGAGCAGTTCTTC. This codes for CASTTSGNRGDEQFF.

V usage is TRBV10-1 and J usage is TRBJ2-1; 14 bases map to TRBD2. Trimming removed 0 bases from V and 2 bases from J; junction bases left unmatched: 3. The CDR3 consists of 18 residues. Germline V gives CDR1 WNHNN, CDR2 SYGVQD (reference sequence). DNA for the CDR3: TGCGCCAGCAGTGAGTCGGGACTAGCGGGAGAGGCCTACAATGAGCAGTTCTTC. This encodes CASSESGLAGEAYNEQFF.

This sequence joins TRBV27 and TRBJ1-2; D unresolved. CDR1 is MNHEY and CDR2 is SMNVEV in the germline V gene (reference sequence). Trimming pared 4 bases from V and 2 bases from J, leaving 14 bases between. The CDR3 sequence is 15 residues long. CDR3 nucleotides: TGTGCCAGCAGTTCCCTCGAGGAGAGAAACTATGGCTACACCTTC. Amino acid sequence: CASSSLEERNYGYTF.

V is TRBV2 and J is TRBJ1-2; D remains unclear. Trimming pared 3 bases from V and 7 bases from J, leaving 15 bases between. Germline values: CDR1 SNHLY, CDR2 FYNNEI. This CDR3 comprises 14 residues. The CDR3 region is CASSDASPSGGYTF. In nucleotides, the CDR3 is TGTGCCAGCAGTGACGCCAGCCCATCGGGTGGCTACACCTTC.

The gene calls are TRBV29-1 and TRBJ1-2; 12 bases are a match to TRBD1. The CDR3 covers 15 residues. Per the germline V gene, CDR1 is SQVTM and CDR2 is ANQGSEA. V trimming: 5 bases; J trimming: 3 bases; junction bases outside the gene matches: 7. CDR3 amino acids: CSVIFGTGGYYGYTF. The CDR3 nucleotides read TGCAGCGTTATATTCGGGACAGGGGGCTACTATGGCTACACCTTC.

This rearrangement joins TRBV9 to TRBJ1-4; D is possibly TRBD1 (6 bases). Germline V gene lookup returns CDR1 SGDLS and CDR2 YYNGEE. V was cut by 3 bases and J by 7 bases, with 13 bases left in between. The CDR3 sequence is 14 residues long. CDR3 residues: CASSGGGDGEKLFF. Written as DNA, the CDR3 is TGTGCCAGCAGCGGAGGGGGGGACGGTGAAAAACTGTTTTTT.

The chain joins TRBV11-2 to TRBJ1-4, with D hard to call. This CDR3 has 16 amino acids. The germline CDR1 and CDR2 sequences are SGHAT and FQNNGV. V dropped 5 bases and J dropped 1 base, with 14 bases sitting between them. The DNA of the CDR3 is TGTGCCAGCAGCCCCCGCCGCATAAAAACTAATGAAAAACTGTTTTTT. As protein: CASSPRRIKTNEKLFF.

The chain is built from TRBV7-9 and TRBJ2-4; a weak D match, TRBD1 (6 bases). The CDR3 length is 17 residues. Germline V gene sequence: CDR1 SEHNR, CDR2 FQNEAQ (reference sequence). The V and J ends lost 4 bases and 0 bases respectively, with 16 bases between them. CDR3 sequence: CASSSKDSLLAKNIQYF. The CDR3 bases are TGTGCCAGCAGCTCCAAGGACAGCCTTCTAGCCAAAAACATTCAGTACTTC.

This chain links TRBV5-4 with TRBJ1-1, with 10 bases fitting TRBD1. The germline V gene encodes CDR1 SGHNT and CDR2 YYREEE (reference sequence). The V gene end was trimmed by 3 bases and the J gene end by 0 bases; junction bases not matched to a gene: 5. The CDR3 loop spans 16 amino acids. The CDR3 loop is CASSSQTGGLNTEAFF. The CDR3 bases are TGTGCCAGCAGCTCTCAGACAGGGGGCTTGAACACTGAAGCTTTCTTT.